Presented here are 4 T cell receptor beta chains from one specimen sequenced in a study of shared clonotypes between healthy human individuals. This table comes from immunoSEQ multiplex PCR, and its TCRdb copy is limited to in-frame clones, with some not included. Here the sample spans some 2.4 million clones, approximately 94% being singletons. Sequences were obtained from naive CD4+ T cells from PBMCs. Subset specified: CD45RA+ positively selected. The receptor set was obtained from a man aged 18 to 30 in good health. Some clones in this sample may be carry-over from other donors' samples.

This clone was counted a single time. The chain has TRBV2 and TRBJ2-2; 8 bases fit TRBD1. Losses at the gene ends were 2 bases for V and 0 bases for J; bases not matched to a gene: 5. This CDR3 has 17 residues. Germline-derived CDR1 and CDR2 are SNHLY and FYNNEI. CDR3 protein: CASSERDRPTNTGELFF. In DNA, the CDR3 is TGTGCCAGCAGTGAAAGGGACAGGCCCACGAACACCGGGGAGCTGTTTTTT.

The CDR3 DNA sequence: TGTGCCAGCAGCTTAGGGCTAGATCGCAATGAGCAGTTCTTC. This gives the protein CASSLGLDRNEQFF. V is TRBV7-3 and J is TRBJ2-1, with D uncertain. The V gene's germline CDR1 is SGHTA and CDR2 FQGTGA. The V gene lost 2 bases and the J gene lost 6 bases, with 11 bases spanning the gap. This CDR3 is built from 14 residues.

The chain combines TRBV5-1 with TRBJ1-2; D call uncertain. V lost 5 bases, J lost 3 bases, and 14 bases lay in between. Germline V gene sequence: CDR1 SGHRS, CDR2 YFSETQ. The CDR3 totals 14 residues. CDR3 bases: TGCGCCAGCAGTTTGCCGGCGGCCTACTATGGCTACACCTTC. Its translation is CASSLPAAYYGYTF. The full variable domain, with the rest looked up from reference TRBV5-1 and TRBJ1-2, is KAGVTQTPRYLIKTRGQQVTLSCSPISGHRSVSWYQQTPGQGLQFLFEYFSETQRNKGNFPGRFSGRQFSNSRSEMNVSTLELGDSALYLCASSLPAAYYGYTFGSGTRLTVV.

The chain combines TRBV28 with TRBJ1-2; D is possibly TRBD1 (6 bases). This CDR3 region has 14 residues. CDR1 is MDHEN, CDR2 SYDVKM, per germline. V was shortened by 5 bases and J by 0 bases, with 10 bases between the two germline ends. The CDR3 reads CASSIRTANYGYTF. As DNA, the CDR3 is TGTGCCAGCAGTATCAGGACAGCTAACTATGGCTACACCTTC.